The 15 T cell receptor beta chains reported below all come from one sample, sequenced in a study of cytomegalovirus exposure and HLA in healthy donors. Vbeta (60) and Jbeta (13) primers were used in the PCR. Produced via immunoSEQ multiplex PCR; TCRdb's table is partial and in-frame only. The table includes just over 200,000 clones, 70% to 85% detected once. The sample taken for sequencing was PBMCs. The receptors come from a man in his fifties in good health and CMV-seronegative.

V usage is TRBV14 and J usage is TRBJ2-1; TRBD2 aligns across 9 bases. V lost 4 bases and J lost 2; bases outside the gene matches: 6. Germline CDR1 SGHDN, CDR2 FVKESK. The CDR3 totals 16 residues. CDR3 bases: TGTGCCAGCAGCCTACTGACTAGCGGAACCTACAATGAGCAGTTCTTC. Encoded protein: CASSLLTSGTYNEQFF. Full variable domain (missing parts from reference TRBV14 and TRBJ2-1): EAGVTQFPSHSVIEKGQTVTLRCDPISGHDNLYWYRRVMGKEIKFLLHFVKESKQDESGMPNNRFLAERTGGTYSTLKVQPAELEDSGVYFCASSLLTSGTYNEQFFGPGTRLTVL.

The chain links TRBV19 to TRBJ1-1; 7 bases are shared with TRBD1. Germline-derived CDR1 and CDR2 are LNHDA and SQIVND (reference sequence). The length of the CDR3 is 15 residues. Trimming removed 0 bases from V and 0 bases from J; junction bases left unmatched: 1. CDR3 DNA: TGTGCCAGTAGTATAGATGACAGGGTGAACACTGAAGCTTTCTTT. It specifies CASSIDDRVNTEAFF.

CDR3 sequence: CAWSTGAADEQYF. CDR3 nucleotides: TGTGCCTGGAGTACTGGAGCAGCGGACGAGCAGTACTTC. This chain links TRBV30 with TRBJ2-7, with D perhaps TRBD2 (5 bases). Deletions cut 2 bases from V and 5 bases from J, with 13 bases between. CDR3 length: 13 amino acids. The germline V gene has CDR1 GTSNPN and CDR2 SVGIG (reference sequence).

The CDR3 is CAFPRGQFNEQFF. The CDR3 DNA is TGTGCCTTTCCCAGGGGACAATTCAATGAGCAGTTCTTC. J is TRBJ2-1 and V is TRBV30, with a possible D match to TRBD1 (6 bases). There are 13 residues in the CDR3. The V end lost 7 bases, the J end lost 6 bases, and 16 bases lay between the germline ends. Germline CDR1 and CDR2: GTSNPN and SVGIG (reference sequence).

The chain combines TRBV6-6 with TRBJ1-3; D not resolved. V was shortened by 6 bases and J by 4 bases, with 16 bases between the two germline ends. This CDR3 has 15 amino acids. Germline V gene data show CDR1 as MNHNY and CDR2 as SVGAGI (reference sequence). The CDR3 loop is CASSPPVFAGNTIYF. In DNA form, the CDR3 reads TGTGCCAGCAGCCCCCCTGTCTTCGCGGGAAACACCATATATTTT.

The chain employs TRBV30 and TRBJ1-1, with no clear D. The V and J ends lost 3 bases and 1 base respectively, with 18 bases between them. There are 16 residues in the CDR3. Germline V gene lookup returns CDR1 GTSNPN and CDR2 SVGIG (reference sequence). The CDR3 DNA sequence: TGTGCCTGGAGAATGCTAGGCAGTATGTCGAACACTGAAGCTTTCTTT. It translates to CAWRMLGSMSNTEAFF.

A remark on this clone: The same CDR3 arises from other DNA sequences in this sample as well. This chain connects TRBV9 to TRBJ2-5; 8 bases align to TRBD2. The length of the CDR3 is 12 residues. CDR1 SGDLS and CDR2 YYNGEE come from the germline V gene. Germline trimming cut 4 bases from V and 5 bases from J; bases unmatched to any gene: 1. CDR3 in amino acids: CASSPGGETQYF. The CDR3 DNA is TGTGCCAGCAGCCCGGGGGGGGAGACCCAGTACTTC.

The V and J genes are TRBV28 and TRBJ1-4; no clear D gene. This CDR3 comprises 14 residues. Trimming took off 7 bases at V and 2 bases at J, with 11 bases between the two ends. Germline assignment: CDR1 MDHEN and CDR2 SYDVKM. CDR3 DNA sequence: TGTGCCAGCAACCTCGGGAGGACTAATGAAAAACTGTTTTTT. Translated: CASNLGRTNEKLFF. The full variable domain, with the rest looked up from reference TRBV28 and TRBJ1-4, is DVKVTQSSRYLVKRTGEKVFLECVQDMDHENMFWYRQDPGLGLRLIYFSYDVKMKEKGDIPEGYSVSREKKERFSLILESASTNQTSMYLCASNLGRTNEKLFFGSGTQLSVL.

This chain uses TRBV2 with TRBJ2-3, with 9 bases fitting TRBD2. The CDR3 extends over 14 amino acids. V lost 8 bases and J lost 4; bases outside the gene matches: 7. Looked up from germline, CDR1 is SNHLY and CDR2 is FYNNEI. The CDR3 bases are TGTGCCAGCCTAAGCGGGAGGAGCTCAGATACGCAGTATTTT. Protein product: CASLSGRSSDTQYF. The entire variable domain, with the rest obtained from reference TRBV2 and TRBJ2-3, is as follows: EPEVTQTPSHQVTQMGQEVILRCVPISNHLYFYWYRQILGQKVEFLVSFYNNEISEKSEIFDDQFSVERPDGSNFTLKIRSTKLEDSAMYFCASLSGRSSDTQYFGPGTRLTVL.

This clone has more than one count but fewer than ten. The chain recombines TRBV7-2 with TRBJ2-1; 7 bases align to TRBD1. The CDR3 extends over 13 amino acids. Trimming removed 1 base from V and 8 bases from J; junction bases left unmatched: 2. The germline V gene encodes CDR1 SGHTA and CDR2 FQGNSA. CDR3 residues: CASSLGQGYEQFF. The DNA of the CDR3 is TGTGCCAGCAGCTTAGGACAGGGTTATGAGCAGTTCTTC.

In nucleotides, the CDR3 is TGTGCCAGCAGCCTAAACGAGGGACTGCTACACGGCAATGAGCAGTTCTTC. This translates into CASSLNEGLLHGNEQFF. The chain combines TRBV7-8 with TRBJ2-1, with a weak D call TRBD2 (6 bases). Germline loops: CDR1 SGHVS, CDR2 FQNEAQ. This CDR3 contains 17 residues. Trimming took 5 bases from V and 6 from J, leaving 23 bases between them.

The genes are TRBV29-1 and TRBJ2-1; 14 nucleotides agree with TRBD2. The germline gives CDR1 SQVTM, CDR2 ANQGSEA. This CDR3 has 14 amino acids. With 3 bases clipped from V and 15 bases from J, the junction kept 10 bases outside the gene matches. The chain's CDR3 is CSVDGTSGSSTRFF. The CDR3 DNA follows: TGCAGCGTTGACGGGACTAGCGGGAGTAGTACTAGGTTCTTC.

The V and J genes are TRBV5-5 and TRBJ1-5; D unclear. CDR1 is SGHKS, CDR2 YYEKEE, per germline (reference sequence). CDR3 length: 14 amino acids. V lost 0 bases and J lost 15, with 19 bases in between. The CDR3 is CASSLAGGPRRLHF. The CDR3 bases are TGTGCCAGCAGCTTGGCCGGAGGACCGAGGAGGCTGCATTTT. The full variable domain, rest sourced from reference TRBV5-5 and TRBJ1-5, is DAGVTQSPTHLIKTRGQQVTLRCSPISGHKSVSWYQQVLGQGPQFIFQYYEKEERGRGNFPDRFSARQFPNYSSELNVNALLLGDSALYLCASSLAGGPRRLHFGDGTRLSIL.

The rearrangement links TRBV4-1 to TRBJ2-7; D is ambiguous. This CDR3 contains 13 residues. The germline V and J ends were trimmed by 0 bases and 1 base, with 4 bases remaining between them. Germline CDR1 MGHRA, CDR2 YSYEKL. CDR3 amino acids: CASSQDLSYEQYF. The CDR3 coding sequence is TGCGCCAGCAGCCAAGATCTTTCCTACGAGCAGTACTTC.

The genes are TRBV9 and TRBJ2-7; no definite D call. The CDR3 is 13 residues long. Deletions cut 0 bases from V and 3 bases from J, with 7 bases between. Germline-derived CDR1 and CDR2 are SGDLS and YYNGEE. The CDR3 protein is CASSVAAGYEQYF. In nucleotides, the CDR3 is TGTGCCAGCAGCGTAGCTGCCGGCTACGAGCAGTACTTC. Full variable domain (outside the CDR3, taken from reference TRBV9 and TRBJ2-7): DSGVTQTPKHLITATGQRVTLRCSPRSGDLSVYWYQQSLDQGLQFLIQYYNGEERAKGNILERFSAQQFPDLHSELNLSSLELGDSALYFCASSVAAGYEQYFGPGTRLTVT.